This is a list of T cell receptor beta chains from one sample in a study of blood T cell repertoires in COVID-19. Only in-frame clones appear in the TCRdb table, and some are missing; sequencing was by immunoSEQ multiplex PCR. The sample has over 90,000 clones, 81% seen once. The source material was peripheral blood. The receptor set was obtained from a man older than 75 with active or convalescent COVID-19. Each CDR3 is given with its conserved first and last residue. The D gene is left open where the match is weak. For some rows the clone size is stated as once, few or many, or as a class when expanded; others skip it.

TRBD2	TRBV5-4	once	TRBJ2-2	TGTGCCAGCAGCCCGGGACTAGCGGGGTTCAACACCGGGGAGCTGTTTTTT	CASSPGLAGFNTGELFF
NA	TRBV2	NA	TRBJ1-2	TGTGCCAGCAGTAAGACAGTCATTTCCTTC	CASSKTVISF
TRBD1	TRBV19	NA	TRBJ1-5	TGTGCCAGTAGTCCTTCAGGGGGTGGGGGCAATCAGCCCCAGCATTTT	CASSPSGGGGNQPQHF
TRBD1	TRBV28	NA	TRBJ2-3	TGTGCCAGCAGTTCCCGGGACAGGGGATTAGATACGCAGTATTTT	CASSSRDRGLDTQYF
NA	TRBV29-1	NA	TRBJ2-7	TGCAGCGTTGTTGCGGGGGACACCTACGAGCAGTACTTC	CSVVAGDTYEQYF
NA	TRBV11-2	NA	TRBJ1-4	TGTGCCAGCAGCGAGGCGGGGGCTGGAACTAATGAAAAACTGTTTTTT	CASSEAGAGTNEKLFF
NA	TRBV20-1	NA	TRBJ2-3	TGCAGTGCGAGTAGCGGAGGCCTGCAGTATTTT	CSASSGGLQYF
TRBD1	TRBV5-4	NA	TRBJ2-3	TGTGCCAGCAGCTGGGTGGCAGGGGGAACAGATACGCAGTATTTT	CASSWVAGGTDTQYF
TRBD1	TRBV6-1	NA	TRBJ1-4	TGTGCCAGCAGTGAACCTCCGGGACAGGGCGAAAAACTGTTTTTT	CASSEPPGQGEKLFF
NA	TRBV25-1	once	TRBJ1-5	TGTGCCAGCAGTGAAGGACAAAGGAGCAATCAGCCCCAGCATTTT	CASSEGQRSNQPQHF
NA	TRBV15	NA	TRBJ1-4	TGTGCCACCAGTCCCCCCCGGAGGAGTGAAAAACTGTTTTTT	CATSPPRRSEKLFF
NA	TRBV28	NA	TRBJ1-2	TGTGCCAGCACTCCTTTGAGGGGGAGGGCGGAGAAGGGTAACTATGGCTACACCTTC	CASTPLRGRAEKGNYGYTF
TRBD1	TRBV7-2	NA	TRBJ1-2	TGTGCCAGCAGCCGGGACAGGGCAGTCAGTGGTGGCTACACCTTC	CASSRDRAVSGGYTF
TRBD1	TRBV4-3	NA	TRBJ1-5	TGCGCCAGCAGCCAAGAAGGGGGCTTTCAGCCCCAGCATTTT	CASSQEGGFQPQHF
TRBD1	TRBV7-9	NA	TRBJ2-1	TGTGCCAGCAGCGAGGACAGGGTCGTAGGAAATGAGCAGTTCTTC	CASSEDRVVGNEQFF
NA	TRBV19	NA	TRBJ2-3	TGTGCCAGTAGTATAGATCGGAGAGTAGATACGCAGTATTTT	CASSIDRRVDTQYF
NA	TRBV6-5	NA	TRBJ1-3	TGTGCCAGCAGTCCGAGTCGACAGGTTGGAAACACCATATATTTT	CASSPSRQVGNTIYF
TRBD2	TRBV9	NA	TRBJ2-3	TGTGCCAGCAGCTCTACCATGGGGGGGGTTCTACGCACAGATACGCAGTATTTT	CASSSTMGGVLRTDTQYF
TRBD2	TRBV7-2	NA	TRBJ2-7	TGTGCCAGCAGCTTAATTTCCACACTAGCGGGGCTCAGCTCCTACGAGCAGTACTTC	CASSLISTLAGLSSYEQYF
NA	TRBV13	NA	TRBJ2-3	TGTGCCAGCAGCAGCAGGACTACTGGGCTCACAGATACGCAGTATTTT	CASSSRTTGLTDTQYF
TRBD1	TRBV7-9	NA	TRBJ1-2	TGTGCCAGCAGCTTAGCCGGGACAGGGAATAACTATGGCTACACCTTC	CASSLAGTGNNYGYTF
TRBD2	TRBV2	NA	TRBJ2-1	TGTGCCAGCACCAGTAGCGGGGCCACCTACAATGAGCAGTTCTTC	CASTSSGATYNEQFF
TRBD1	TRBV11-2	once	TRBJ1-2	TGTGCCAGCAGCCTCGGACAGGGGGCCATACCCAACTATGGCTACACCTTC	CASSLGQGAIPNYGYTF
NA	TRBV28	few	TRBJ1-5	TGTGCCAGCAGCTCCCCGGTAGTAAATCAGCCCCAGCATTTT	CASSSPVVNQPQHF
TRBD1	TRBV6-5	NA	TRBJ1-2	TGTGCCAGCAGTTACCGGACAGGGGGCATCTATGGCTACACCTTC	CASSYRTGGIYGYTF
NA	TRBV5-6	NA	TRBJ1-5	TGTGCCAGCAGCTTCCGGGGAACTTATAGCAATCAGCCCCAGCATTTT	CASSFRGTYSNQPQHF
TRBD1	TRBV19	NA	TRBJ1-2	TGTGCCAGTAGCCCGACAGGGTCTGGGGGCTACACCTTC	CASSPTGSGGYTF
TRBD1	TRBV5-1	NA	TRBJ1-5	TGCGCCAGCAGCCAAGACAGGGGGCACCAGCCCCAGCATTTT	CASSQDRGHQPQHF
TRBD1	TRBV9	NA	TRBJ1-5	TGTGCCAGCAGTCCCGGGACAGGGATCTATCAGCCCCAGCATTTT	CASSPGTGIYQPQHF
NA	TRBV6-5	few	TRBJ1-4	TGTGCCAGCAGTTACTCTACGGGGGCAACTAATGAAAAACTGTTTTTT	CASSYSTGATNEKLFF
NA	TRBV5-6	NA	TRBJ1-5	TGTGCCAGCAGCCCGGGAAGAAATCAGCCCCAGCATTTT	CASSPGRNQPQHF
TRBD2	TRBV5-6	NA	TRBJ2-3	TGTGCCAGCAGCATGATAGCGGGTTACACAGATACGCAGTATTTT	CASSMIAGYTDTQYF
TRBD1	TRBV7-2	NA	TRBJ2-2	TGTGCCAGCAGCTCGGGGACAGGGACCACCGGGGAGCTGTTTTTT	CASSSGTGTTGELFF
NA	TRBV19	NA	TRBJ2-1	TGTGCCAGTAGTATAGATGGTTCCGGAGAGTACAATGAGCAGTTCTTC	CASSIDGSGEYNEQFF
NA	TRBV29-1	NA	TRBJ2-3	TGCAGCGTTGAGCTAGCAAATACGCAGTATTTT	CSVELANTQYF
NA	TRBV20-1	NA	TRBJ2-1	TGCAGCCAGGACAGCTACAATGAGCAGTTCTTC	CSQDSYNEQFF
NA	TRBV10-1	NA	TRBJ1-5	TGCGCCAGCAGTGAAGGGGGGGCACGGCAGCCCCAGCATTTT	CASSEGGARQPQHF
TRBD1	TRBV10-3	NA	TRBJ1-1	TGTGCCATCAGCTCGGGACAGGGGGTCCCTGAAGCTTTCTTT	CAISSGQGVPEAFF
TRBD1	TRBV6-5	NA	TRBJ2-1	TGTGCCAGCAGTTACGGGACAGCCCCCTACAATGAGCAGTTCTTC	CASSYGTAPYNEQFF
TRBD2	TRBV5-4	once	TRBJ2-3	TGTGCCAGCAGCTTGGCCGGGCGGGGGTTCACAGATACGCAGTATTTT	CASSLAGRGFTDTQYF
TRBD1	TRBV5-1	NA	TRBJ2-5	TGCGCCAGCAGCTTGGGGGCGGGGACAGGGCCCCAAGAGACCCAGTACTTC	CASSLGAGTGPQETQYF
TRBD2	TRBV7-2	NA	TRBJ2-2	TGTGCCAGCCCCCGGGGACTAGCGGTCACCGGGGAGCTGTTTTTT	CASPRGLAVTGELFF
TRBD1	TRBV29-1	NA	TRBJ2-2	TGCAGCGTGGTTCGACAGGGGAACACCGGGGAGCTGTTTTTT	CSVVRQGNTGELFF
NA	TRBV19	once	TRBJ2-7	TGTGCCAGTAGTATCCAAGGGGGTGGGACCCCCTACGAGCAGTACTTC	CASSIQGGGTPYEQYF
NA	TRBV19	NA	TRBJ1-5	TGTGCCAGTAGTATAGGGAGAAGCCGGGGCAATCAGCCCCAGCATTTT	CASSIGRSRGNQPQHF
NA	TRBV7-2	NA	TRBJ1-1	TGTGCCAGCAGCTTAGCGGCAGGGTACAGTGAAGCTTTCTTT	CASSLAAGYSEAFF
NA	TRBV29-1	NA	TRBJ2-1	TGCAGCGTATCGGACTGGAAGCCTGGCTCCTACAATGAGCAGTTCTTC	CSVSDWKPGSYNEQFF
TRBD2	TRBV15	NA	TRBJ2-1	TGTGCCACCAGCAGAGGAGCGGGGGACAATGAGCAGTTCTTC	CATSRGAGDNEQFF
NA	TRBV5-1	many	TRBJ1-3	TGCGCCAGCAGCCCAACGGCGACCCCGGTGGAGGTTGGACCCTCTGGAAACACCATATATTTT	CASSPTATPVEVGPSGNTIYF
NA	TRBV2	NA	TRBJ2-1	TGTGCCAGCAGCTCTAGCGCTACTTACAATGAGCAGTTCTTC	CASSSSATYNEQFF
NA	TRBV28	NA	TRBJ1-2	TGTGCCAGCAGTTGGGCTAAAGGCTACACCTTC	CASSWAKGYTF
NA	TRBV6-5	NA	TRBJ1-1	TGTGCCACCTCCTACGGGGACACTGAAGCTTTCTTT	CATSYGDTEAFF
TRBD2	TRBV18	NA	TRBJ2-2	TGTGCCAGCTCACCACTAGCGGGCAAAAACACCGGGGAGCTGTTTTTT	CASSPLAGKNTGELFF